The 4 T cell receptor beta chains in this list originate from one sample, sequenced in a study of cytomegalovirus exposure and HLA in healthy donors (TCRdb year 2017). The method behind the library was the immunoSEQ multiplex PCR assay. The multiplex PCR relied on a mix of 60 forward primers for TCR Vbeta segments and 13 reverse primers for TCR Jbeta segments. In TCRdb, the immuneACCESS table is reduced to in-frame sequences with V and J assigned. These tables do not hold every clone; where another copy was compared, an unresolved V gene accounts for under half, and the others remain unexplained. The sample table contains about 120,000 clones; only one count was recorded for roughly 86% of them. About 1.8% of the sample is in the top ten clones. The sequenced material came from PBMCs. All receptors come from a young man in good health and CMV-seronegative.

The J gene is TRBJ2-6, the V gene TRBV7-2, with 8 bases that match TRBD1. The CDR3 sequence is 18 residues long. V was clipped by 6 bases and J by 0 bases; unmatched bases: 10. Germline V gene sequence: CDR1 SGHTA, CDR2 FQGNSA. As DNA, the CDR3 is TGTGCCAGCAGACCTGGGACAGGCCTAAGCTCTGGGGCCAACGTCCTGACTTTC. Its protein product is CASRPGTGLSSGANVLTF.

The chain is built from TRBV29-1 and TRBJ1-1, with D possibly being TRBD1 (5 bases). The CDR3 totals 12 residues. Trimming cost V 7 bases and J 0 bases, with 9 bases left between them. Germline CDR1 reads SQVTM; CDR2 reads ANQGSEA. As DNA, the CDR3 is TGCAGCGCGGGACTTTTGAACACTGAAGCTTTCTTT. This gives the protein CSAGLLNTEAFF.

The chain combines TRBV5-8 with TRBJ2-1; the D gene is possibly TRBD2 (6 bases). V lost 3 bases, J lost 5 bases, and 18 bases lay in between. The germline V gene encodes CDR1 SGHTS and CDR2 YDEGEE. This CDR3 is 16 amino acids long. The CDR3: CASSSGLRNPDNEQFF. CDR3 bases: TGTGCCAGCAGCTCGGGACTCCGGAACCCTGACAATGAGCAGTTCTTC.

Comments on this clone: At one end the junction does not follow the germline gene, possibly because of a read error. V is TRBV7-9 and J is TRBJ1-3; 10 bases are a match to TRBD1. From germline, CDR1 is SEHNR and CDR2 FQNEAQ (reference sequence). The CDR3 length is 18 residues. CDR3 bases: TGTTCCAGCAGCTCCGGGACAGGGGTGGCCTTCTCTGGAAACACCATATATTTT. Translation gives CSSSSGTGVAFSGNTIYF.